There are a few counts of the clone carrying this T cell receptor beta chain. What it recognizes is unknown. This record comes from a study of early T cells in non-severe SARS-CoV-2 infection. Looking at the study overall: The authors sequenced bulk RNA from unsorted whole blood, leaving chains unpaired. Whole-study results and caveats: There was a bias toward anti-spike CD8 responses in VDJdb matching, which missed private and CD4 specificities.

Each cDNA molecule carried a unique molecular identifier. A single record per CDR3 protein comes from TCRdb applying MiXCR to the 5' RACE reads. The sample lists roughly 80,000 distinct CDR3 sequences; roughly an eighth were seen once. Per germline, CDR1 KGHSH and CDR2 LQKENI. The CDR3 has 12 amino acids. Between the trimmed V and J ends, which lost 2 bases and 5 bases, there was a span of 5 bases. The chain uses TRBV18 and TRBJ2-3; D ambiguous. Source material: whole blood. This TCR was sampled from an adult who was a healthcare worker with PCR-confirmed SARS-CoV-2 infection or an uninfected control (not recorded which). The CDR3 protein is CASSPNRDTQYF. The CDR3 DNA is TGTGCCAGCTCACCAAATAGAGATACGCAGTATTTT. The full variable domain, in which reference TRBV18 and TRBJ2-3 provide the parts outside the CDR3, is NAGVMQNPRHLVRRRGQEARLRCSPMKGHSHVYWYRQLPEEGLKFMVYLQKENIIDESGMPKERFSAEFPKEGPSILRIQQVVRGDSAAYFCASSPNRDTQYFGPGTRLTVL.